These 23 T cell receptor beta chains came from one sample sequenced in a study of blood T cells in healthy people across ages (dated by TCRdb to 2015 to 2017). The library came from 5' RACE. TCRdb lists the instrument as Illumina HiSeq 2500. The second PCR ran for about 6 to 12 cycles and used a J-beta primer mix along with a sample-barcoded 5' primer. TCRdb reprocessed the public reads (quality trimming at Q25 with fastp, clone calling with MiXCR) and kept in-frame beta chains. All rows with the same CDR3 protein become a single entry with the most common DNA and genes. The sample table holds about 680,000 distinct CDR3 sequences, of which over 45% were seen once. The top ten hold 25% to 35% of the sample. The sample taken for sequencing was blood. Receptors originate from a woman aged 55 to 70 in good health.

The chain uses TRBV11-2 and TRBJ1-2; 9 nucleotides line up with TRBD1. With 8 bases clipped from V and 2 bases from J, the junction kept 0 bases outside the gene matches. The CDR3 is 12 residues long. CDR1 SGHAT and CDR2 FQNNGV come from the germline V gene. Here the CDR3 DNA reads TGTGCCAGCGGACAGGGGAACTATGGCTACACCTTC. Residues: CASGQGNYGYTF. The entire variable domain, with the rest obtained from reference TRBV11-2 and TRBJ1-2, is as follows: EAGVAQSPRYKIIEKRQSVAFWCNPISGHATLYWYQQILGQGPKLLIQFQNNGVVDDSQLPKDRFSAERLKGVDSTLKIQPAKLEDSAVYLCASGQGNYGYTFGSGTRLTVV.

The DNA for the CDR3 is TGTGCCAGCAGCCCCACCCCTCTTAGTGCCAATGAGCAGTTCTTC. Protein product: CASSPTPLSANEQFF. This rearrangement joins TRBV7-3 to TRBJ2-1; D gene uncertain. This CDR3 has 15 residues. Germline assignment: CDR1 SGHTA and CDR2 FQGTGA. With 5 bases removed from V and 6 bases from J, the gap between germline ends came to 17 bases.

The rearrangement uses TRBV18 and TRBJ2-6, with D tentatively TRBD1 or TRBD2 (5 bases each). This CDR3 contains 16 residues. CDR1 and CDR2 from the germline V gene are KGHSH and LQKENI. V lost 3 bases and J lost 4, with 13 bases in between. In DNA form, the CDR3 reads TGTGCCAGCTCACCCCGGGGCAACTCGGGGGCCAACGTCCTGACTTTC. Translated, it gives CASSPRGNSGANVLTF.

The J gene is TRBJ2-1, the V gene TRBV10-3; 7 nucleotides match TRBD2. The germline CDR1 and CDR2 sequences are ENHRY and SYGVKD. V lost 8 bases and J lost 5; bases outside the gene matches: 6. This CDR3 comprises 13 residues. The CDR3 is CAIALAADNEQFF. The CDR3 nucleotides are TGTGCCATCGCTCTAGCGGCGGACAATGAGCAGTTCTTC.

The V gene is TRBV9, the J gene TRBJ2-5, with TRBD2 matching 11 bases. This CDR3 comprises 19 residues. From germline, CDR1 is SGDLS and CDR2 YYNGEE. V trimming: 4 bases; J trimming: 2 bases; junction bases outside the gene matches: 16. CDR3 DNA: TGTGCCAGCAGCCCGGGGGAAGCCTCGGGACTAGCGGAACAAGAGACCCAGTACTTC. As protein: CASSPGEASGLAEQETQYF. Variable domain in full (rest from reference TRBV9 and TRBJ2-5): DSGVTQTPKHLITATGQRVTLRCSPRSGDLSVYWYQQSLDQGLQFLIQYYNGEERAKGNILERFSAQQFPDLHSELNLSSLELGDSALYFCASSPGEASGLAEQETQYFGPGTRLLVL.

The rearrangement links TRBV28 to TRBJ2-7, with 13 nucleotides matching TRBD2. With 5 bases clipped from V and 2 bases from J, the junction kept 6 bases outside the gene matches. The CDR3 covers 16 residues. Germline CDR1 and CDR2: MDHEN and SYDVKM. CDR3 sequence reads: CASSTTLAGGTYEQYF. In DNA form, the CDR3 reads TGTGCCAGCAGTACGACACTAGCGGGGGGGACCTACGAGCAGTACTTC.

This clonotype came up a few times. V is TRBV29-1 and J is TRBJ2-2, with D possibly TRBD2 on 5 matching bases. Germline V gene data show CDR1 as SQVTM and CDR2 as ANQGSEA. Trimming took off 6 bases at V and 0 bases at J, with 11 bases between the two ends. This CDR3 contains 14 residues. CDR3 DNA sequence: TGCAGCGTCCACGGGGAGTCGAACACCGGGGAGCTGTTTTTT. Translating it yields CSVHGESNTGELFF.

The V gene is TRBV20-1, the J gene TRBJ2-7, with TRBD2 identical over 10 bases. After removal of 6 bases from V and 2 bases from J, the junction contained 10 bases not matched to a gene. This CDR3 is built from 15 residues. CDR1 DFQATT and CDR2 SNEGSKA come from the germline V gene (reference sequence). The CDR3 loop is CSAEPGLARTYEQYF. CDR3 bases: TGCAGTGCAGAGCCGGGACTAGCGAGAACCTACGAGCAGTACTTC.

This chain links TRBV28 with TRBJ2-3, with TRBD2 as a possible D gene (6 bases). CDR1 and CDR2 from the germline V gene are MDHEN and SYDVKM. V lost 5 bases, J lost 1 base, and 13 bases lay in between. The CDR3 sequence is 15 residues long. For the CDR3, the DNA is TGTGCCAGCAGTCTCACCGGGACTGGCACAGATACGCAGTATTTT. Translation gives CASSLTGTGTDTQYF.

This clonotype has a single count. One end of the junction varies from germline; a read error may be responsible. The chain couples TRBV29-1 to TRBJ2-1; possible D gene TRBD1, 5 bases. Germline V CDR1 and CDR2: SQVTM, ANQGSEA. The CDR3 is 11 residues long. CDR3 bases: TGCGGCGTTTACAGGAACAATGAGCAGTTCTTC. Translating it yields CGVYRNNEQFF.

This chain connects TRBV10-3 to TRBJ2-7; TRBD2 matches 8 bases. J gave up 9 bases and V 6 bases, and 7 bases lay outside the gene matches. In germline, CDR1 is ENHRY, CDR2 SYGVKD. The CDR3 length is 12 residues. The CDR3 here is CAISTGGVGQYF. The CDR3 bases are TGTGCCATCAGCACGGGGGGGGTTGGGCAGTACTTC.

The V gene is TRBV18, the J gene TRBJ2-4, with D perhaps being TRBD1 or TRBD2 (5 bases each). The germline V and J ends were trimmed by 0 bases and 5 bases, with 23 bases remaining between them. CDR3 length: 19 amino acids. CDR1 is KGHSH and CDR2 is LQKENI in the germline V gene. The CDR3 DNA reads TGTGCCAGCTCACCACCGGTCGGGACCAATTGGCAGGTAGAAAACATTCAGTACTTC. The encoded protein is CASSPPVGTNWQVENIQYF.

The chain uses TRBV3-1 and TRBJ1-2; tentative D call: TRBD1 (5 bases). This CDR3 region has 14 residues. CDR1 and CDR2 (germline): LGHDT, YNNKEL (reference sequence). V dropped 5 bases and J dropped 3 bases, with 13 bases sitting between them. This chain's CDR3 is CASSAPGLYYGYTF. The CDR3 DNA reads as TGTGCCAGCAGCGCGCCGGGACTTTACTATGGCTACACCTTC.

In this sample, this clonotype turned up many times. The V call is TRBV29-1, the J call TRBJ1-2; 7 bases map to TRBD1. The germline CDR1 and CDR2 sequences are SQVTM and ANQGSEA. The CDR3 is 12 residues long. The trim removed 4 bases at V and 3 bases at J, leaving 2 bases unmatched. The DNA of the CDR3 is TGCAGCGTTGGGCAGGGGGACTATGGCTACACCTTC. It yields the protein CSVGQGDYGYTF.

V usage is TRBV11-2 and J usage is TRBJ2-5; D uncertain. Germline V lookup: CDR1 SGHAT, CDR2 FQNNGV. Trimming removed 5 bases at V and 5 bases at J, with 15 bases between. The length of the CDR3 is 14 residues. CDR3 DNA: TGTGCCAGCAGCGTGGTGGGGTACTCCGAGACCCAGTACTTC. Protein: CASSVVGYSETQYF.

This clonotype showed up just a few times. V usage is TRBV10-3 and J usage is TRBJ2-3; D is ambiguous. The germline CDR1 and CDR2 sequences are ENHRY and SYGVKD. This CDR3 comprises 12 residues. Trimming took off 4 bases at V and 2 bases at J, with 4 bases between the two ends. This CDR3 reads CAISVFTDTQYF. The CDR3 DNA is TGTGCCATCAGTGTATTCACAGATACGCAGTATTTT.

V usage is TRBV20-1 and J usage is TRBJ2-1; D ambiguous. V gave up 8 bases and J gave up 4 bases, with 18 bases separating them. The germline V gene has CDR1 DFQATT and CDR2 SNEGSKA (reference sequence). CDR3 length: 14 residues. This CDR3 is CSTLGARSYNEQFF. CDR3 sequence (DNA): TGCAGTACCCTTGGAGCGAGAAGTTACAATGAGCAGTTCTTC.

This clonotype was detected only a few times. Here the CDR3 reads CASSIGLAGGEQFF. CDR3 coding DNA: TGTGCCAGCAGTATTGGACTAGCGGGAGGTGAGCAGTTCTTC. The V and J genes are TRBV25-1 and TRBJ2-1; 14 positions agree with TRBD2. Germline CDR1 reads MGHDK; CDR2 reads SYGVNS. The trim removed 5 bases at V and 9 bases at J, leaving 3 bases unmatched. The CDR3 runs to 14 residues.

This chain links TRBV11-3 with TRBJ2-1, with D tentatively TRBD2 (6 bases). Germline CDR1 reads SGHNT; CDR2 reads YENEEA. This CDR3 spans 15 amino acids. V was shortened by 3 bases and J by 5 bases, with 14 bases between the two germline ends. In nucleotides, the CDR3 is TGTGCCAGCAGCTTGGTTAGCGGAGGCCACAATGAGCAGTTCTTC. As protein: CASSLVSGGHNEQFF. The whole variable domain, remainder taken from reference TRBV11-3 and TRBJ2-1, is EAGVVQSPRYKIIEKKQPVAFWCNPISGHNTLYWYLQNLGQGPELLIRYENEEAVDDSQLPKDRFSAERLKGVDSTLKIQPAELGDSAVYLCASSLVSGGHNEQFFGPGTRLTVL.

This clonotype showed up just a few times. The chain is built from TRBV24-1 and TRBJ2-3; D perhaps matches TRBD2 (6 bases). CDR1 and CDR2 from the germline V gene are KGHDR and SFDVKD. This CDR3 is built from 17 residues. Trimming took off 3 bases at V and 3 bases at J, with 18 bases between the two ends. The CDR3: CATSDSRRGRRTDTQYF. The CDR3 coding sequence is TGTGCCACCAGTGATAGCAGGAGGGGACGTCGAACAGATACGCAGTATTTT.

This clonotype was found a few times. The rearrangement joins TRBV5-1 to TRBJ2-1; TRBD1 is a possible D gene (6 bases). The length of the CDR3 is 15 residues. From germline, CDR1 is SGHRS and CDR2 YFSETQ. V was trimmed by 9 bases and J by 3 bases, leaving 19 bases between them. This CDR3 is CATREGTKVYNEQFF. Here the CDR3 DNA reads TGCGCCACCCGAGAGGGGACAAAGGTCTACAATGAGCAGTTCTTC.

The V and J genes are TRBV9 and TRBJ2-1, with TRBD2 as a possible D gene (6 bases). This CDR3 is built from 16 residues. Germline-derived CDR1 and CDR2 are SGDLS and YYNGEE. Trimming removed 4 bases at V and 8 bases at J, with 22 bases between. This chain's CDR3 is CASSPHRDSLGYEQFF. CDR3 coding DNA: TGTGCCAGCAGCCCACACCGGGACTCTCTCGGGTATGAGCAGTTCTTC.

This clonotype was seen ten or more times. The DNA for the CDR3 is TGTGCCAGCAGCTTCCGGGGTCAGGGAGACTACGAGCAGTACTTC. The encoded protein is CASSFRGQGDYEQYF. The chain links TRBV7-9 to TRBJ2-7; D is tentatively TRBD1 or TRBD2 (5 bases each). Germline CDR1 and CDR2: SEHNR and FQNEAQ (reference sequence). Between the trimmed V and J ends, which lost 3 bases and 3 bases, there was a span of 15 bases. The CDR3 consists of 15 residues.